The present T cell receptor (beta chain) was sequenced within a study of blood T cell repertoires in COVID-19. Turning to the study itself: PBMCs, B-cell-depleted T cells, or T cells were the source of the cDNA or gDNA that made up the material.

This clone showed up just a few times. The V gene's germline CDR1 is MDHEN and CDR2 SYDVKM. CDR3 length: 18 residues. V lost 3 bases, J lost 1 base, and 19 bases lay in between. In the source study's methods: How many nucleated cells were present was estimated from reference gene primer amplification. Assay used: immunoSEQ multiplex PCR; TCRdb lists only in-frame clones, some missing. V and J calls plus clone size are reproduced from that table; the DNA served to infer D and trimming. The table has about 57,000 clones, 79% seen once. V and J are TRBV28 and TRBJ1-5; TRBD1 is a possible D gene (5 bases). This TCR came from a human donor in a cohort sampled during active COVID-19. The sequenced sample consisted of peripheral blood. As DNA, the CDR3 is TGTGCCAGCAGTTTGTTGCAGGGAGGTTTGGGAAGCAATCAGCCCCAGCATTTT. It encodes CASSLLQGGLGSNQPQHF.